This entry lists 31 T cell receptor beta chains sequenced from one sample in a study of tumor and adjacent non-tumor tissue in lung cancer. No cell sorting was done before RNA was extracted from the tissue. Three rounds of nested PCR, following a modified ARM-PCR protocol, produced the TCRbeta library. TCRdb processed the multiplex PCR reads anew with MiXCR; each CDR3 protein has one entry. The sample holds around 210,000 distinct CDR3 sequences, 60% to 85% seen once. The sequencing input was lung tumor tissue. These receptor sequences come from a man aged 55 to 70 with non-small cell lung cancer.

Comment on this clonotype: The junction shows a germline mismatch at one end, possibly a read error. The chain links TRBV5-4 to TRBJ1-4; D remains ambiguous. Germline V gene lookup returns CDR1 SGHNT and CDR2 YYREEE (reference sequence). The CDR3 runs 12 residues. CDR3 loop: CASSSSNEKLFF. The CDR3 nucleotides are TGTGCCAGTAGCTCTTCTAATGAAAAACTGTTTTTT. Together with reference TRBV5-4 and TRBJ1-4, the CDR3 gives the full variable domain: ETGVTQSPTHLIKTRGQQVTLRCSSQSGHNTVSWYQQALGQGPQFIFQYYREEENGRGNFPPRFSGLQFPNYSSELNVNALELDDSALYLCASSSSNEKLFFGSGTQLSVL.

For this clonotype: Compared with germline, one end of the junction differs, possibly owing to a read error. The chain combines TRBV20-1 with TRBJ2-5; possibly TRBD1 for D (5 bases). CDR1 and CDR2 (germline): DFQATT, SNEGSKA (reference sequence). The CDR3 runs 12 residues. In DNA form, the CDR3 reads TGCAGTGCAAAGGGGTTCCAAGATACCCAGTACTTC. Protein sequence: CSAKGFQDTQYF.

The chain links TRBV7-2 to TRBJ2-5; D is uncertain. The germline V gene has CDR1 SGHTA and CDR2 FQGNSA. This CDR3 has 14 residues. Trimming stripped 7 bases from V and 7 bases from J, with 19 bases between. As DNA, the CDR3 is TGTGCCAGCATCCTATCGGCTGCAAAAGGGACCCAGTACTTC. Translating gives CASILSAAKGTQYF.

As for this clonotype: At one boundary the junction diverges from the germline segment, which might be a read error. The chain uses TRBV11-1 and TRBJ2-7; 9 bases map to TRBD1. Germline CDR1 and CDR2: SGHAT and FQDESV (reference sequence). The CDR3 is made up of 13 amino acids. The chain's CDR3 is CAGSTDRGGEQYF. Written as DNA, the CDR3 is TGTGCCGGCAGCACGGACAGGGGTGGTGAGCAGTACTTC.

This clonotype was seen a single time. The CDR3: CASSYLSTDRGRRELFF. The CDR3 nucleotides read TGTGCCAGCAGTTACCTATCTACTGACAGGGGGCGGCGGGAGCTGTTTTTT. The J gene is TRBJ2-2, the V gene TRBV6-5; 10 positions agree with TRBD1. Germline CDR1 is MNHEY and CDR2 is SVGAGI. V lost 2 bases and J lost 9; bases outside the gene matches: 12. This CDR3 contains 17 residues.

This clonotype was detected only a few times. A much larger clone sits a single nucleotide away, making a read error possible. The rearrangement joins TRBV6-1 to TRBJ2-3, with TRBD2 as a possible D gene (7 bases). Germline V gene lookup returns CDR1 MNHNS and CDR2 SASEGT. The length of the CDR3 is 15 residues. V was shortened by 7 bases and J by 2 bases, with 16 bases between the two germline ends. DNA of the CDR3: TGTGCCAGCACAACCGGGGGGCCGGACACAGATACGCAGTATTTT. This gives the protein CASTTGGPDTDTQYF.

This rearrangement joins TRBV20-1 to TRBJ1-2; TRBD1 is a possible D gene (5 bases). The V end lost 2 bases, the J end lost 8 bases, and 18 bases lay between the germline ends. This CDR3 comprises 14 residues. Per the germline V gene, CDR1 is DFQATT and CDR2 is SNEGSKA (reference sequence). The CDR3 DNA follows: TGCAGTGCTAGATCTCAAGGACAAGTGGAAGGCTACACCTTC. It codes for CSARSQGQVEGYTF.

With regard to this clonotype: One junction end does not reproduce the germline sequence, and a read error may be involved. This chain uses TRBV29-1 with TRBJ2-1, with TRBD2 matching over 13 bases. This CDR3 is built from 15 residues. Germline CDR1 and CDR2: SQVTM and ANQGSEA. In DNA form, the CDR3 reads TGCAGCGTTCGAGCCGGGACTAGCGGGAACAATGAGGAGTTCTTC. Amino acids: CSVRAGTSGNNEEFF.

In regard to this clonotype: A read error may be the cause here, since a much bigger clone is one base away. This chain links TRBV4-3 with TRBJ1-1; 7 bases match TRBD1. The length of the CDR3 is 13 residues. Trimming cost V 4 bases and J 4 bases; bases outside gene matches: 3. Germline V gives CDR1 LGHNA, CDR2 YSLEER. In DNA, the CDR3 is TGCGCCAGCAGCCTGGACAGGAGCACTGAAGCTTTCTTT. Translated: CASSLDRSTEAFF.

This clonotype showed up many times. This sequence joins TRBV4-2 and TRBJ2-2; 14 bases align to TRBD2. The CDR3 extends over 18 amino acids. Germline V gives CDR1 LGHNA, CDR2 YNFKEQ. J lost 1 base, V lost 0 bases, and 1 base had no gene match. CDR3 nucleotide sequence: TGTGCCAGCAGCCAAGAGACTAGCGGGAGGGTGAACACCGGGGAGCTGTTTTTT. Protein sequence: CASSQETSGRVNTGELFF.

The V and J genes are TRBV4-2 and TRBJ2-3; the D gene is possibly TRBD2 (6 bases). Germline CDR1 reads LGHNA; CDR2 reads YNFKEQ. The V gene lost 6 bases and the J gene lost 4 bases, with 20 bases spanning the gap. This CDR3 spans 16 amino acids. CDR3 amino acids: CASRVSGGARSDTQYF. CDR3 DNA: TGTGCCAGCAGAGTATCCGGGGGAGCTCGGTCAGATACGCAGTATTTT.

Turning to this clonotype: A read error may explain this, as a much larger clone is one base away. V usage is TRBV4-1 and J usage is TRBJ1-3, with D maybe TRBD1 (5 bases). Germline V gene data show CDR1 as MGHRA and CDR2 as YSYEKL. There are 17 residues in the CDR3. The CDR3 DNA sequence: TGCGCCAGCAGCCAAGAATCCCCGTTGGGGGGTGGAAACAGCATATATTTT. It is translated as CASSQESPLGGGNSIYF.

The genes are TRBV12-5 and TRBJ1-1; weak D call: TRBD1 (6 bases). V lost 7 bases and J 8 bases, leaving 32 bases between the germline ends. The CDR3 extends over 18 amino acids. Germline assignment: CDR1 LGHNT and CDR2 FRNRAP. In nucleotides, the CDR3 is TGTGCTAGTGCCCTACCGAGAAACAGGGAAGGGTCCGGCAGAGAAGCTTTCTTT. Protein sequence: CASALPRNREGSGREAFF.

This clonotype was seen repeatedly, ten times or more. The rearrangement joins TRBV28 to TRBJ2-7, with D perhaps matching TRBD1 (5 bases). This CDR3 has 17 amino acids. In germline, CDR1 is MDHEN, CDR2 SYDVKM. V was clipped by 3 bases and J by 0 bases, with 18 bases between them. The CDR3 sequence: CASSFPRAPLSSYEQYF. The CDR3 DNA reads TGTGCCAGCAGTTTCCCCAGGGCACCACTGAGCTCCTACGAGCAGTACTTC. Looking up the rest from reference TRBV28 and TRBJ2-7 gives the full variable domain: DVKVTQSSRYLVKRTGEKVFLECVQDMDHENMFWYRQDPGLGLRLIYFSYDVKMKEKGDIPEGYSVSREKKERFSLILESASTNQTSMYLCASSFPRAPLSSYEQYFGPGTRLTVT.

In its sample, this clonotype was seen once. This chain uses TRBV19 with TRBJ2-5, with 9 bases lining up with TRBD2. Trimming took 7 bases from V and 4 from J; bases not matched to a gene: 10. This CDR3 contains 15 residues. Germline CDR1 reads LNHDA; CDR2 reads SQIVND (reference sequence). The DNA of the CDR3 is TGTGCCAGTACCCCACAGCGGGAGGCCGGAGAGACCCAGTACTTC. This encodes CASTPQREAGETQYF.

A few counts support this clonotype. This rearrangement joins TRBV2 to TRBJ2-5; D is unresolved. Trimming removed 8 bases at V and 3 bases at J, with 10 bases between. The CDR3 length is 12 residues. Germline V gives CDR1 SNHLY, CDR2 FYNNEI. CDR3 loop: CASARSKETQYF. The CDR3 DNA sequence: TGTGCCAGCGCTCGGTCGAAAGAGACCCAGTACTTC.

The chain links TRBV11-2 to TRBJ1-1; D is ambiguous. Trimming took off 7 bases at V and 7 bases at J, with 16 bases between the two ends. CDR1 is SGHAT and CDR2 is FQNNGV in the germline V gene. This CDR3 comprises 13 residues. Written as DNA, the CDR3 is TGTGCCAGCATATTAGATTTGGGCGGTGAAGCTTTCTTT. Its translation is CASILDLGGEAFF.

To note about this clonotype: Given a much more abundant clone one base away, this may be a read error. The chain has TRBV6-6 and TRBJ2-7; D may be TRBD1 (6 bases). This CDR3 spans 16 amino acids. Germline V gene sequence: CDR1 MNHNY, CDR2 SVGAGI (reference sequence). Deletions cut 3 bases from V and 0 bases from J, with 15 bases between. The CDR3 region has the DNA TGTGCCAGCAGTTATGGGGGCCTCATGGGCTCCTACGAGCAGTACTTC. Translation gives CASSYGGLMGSYEQYF.

In the case of this clonotype: At one end the junction does not follow the germline gene, possibly because of a read error. The chain joins TRBV4-2 to TRBJ2-6; 8 bases match TRBD2. The CDR3 has 17 amino acids. The V gene's germline CDR1 is LGHNA and CDR2 YNFKEQ. CDR3 in amino acids: CASNQAGRAGGVNALTF. Here the CDR3 DNA reads TGTGCCAGCAACCAAGCCGGGAGGGCCGGTGGGGTCAACGCCCTGACTTTC.

Remarks on this clonotype: At one end, the junction sequence differs from germline, possibly due to a read error. The chain is built from TRBV28 and TRBJ1-2; a weak D match, TRBD1 (6 bases). Germline CDR1 is MDHEN and CDR2 is SYDVKM. This CDR3 spans 13 amino acids. CDR3 in amino acids: CASSPQGPYGYTF. In DNA form, the CDR3 reads TGTGCTAGCAGTCCACAGGGACCCTATGGCTACACCTTC.

The rearrangement joins TRBV12-3 or TRBV12-4 to TRBJ1-1; a weak D match, TRBD1 (5 bases). This CDR3 has 12 amino acids. CDR3 protein: CTNSRQYTEAFF. The DNA of the CDR3 is TGTACCAACAGTCGACAGTACACTGAAGCTTTCTTT.

As regards this clonotype: A junction boundary mismatches the germline segment, possibly from a read error. The V and J genes are TRBV12-3 or TRBV12-4 and TRBJ2-4; D remains ambiguous. The CDR3 spans 12 residues. The CDR3 loop is CASTSVENIKYF. CDR3 sequence (DNA): TGTGCCAGCACATCGGTCGAGAACATTAAGTACTTC.

Regarding this clonotype: At one of its ends the junction is not consistent with the germline gene, which may arise from a read error. The rearrangement joins TRBV6-5 to TRBJ1-2, with 7 bases matching TRBD1. Germline CDR1 MNHEY, CDR2 SVGAGI. This CDR3 region has 13 residues. DNA for the CDR3: TGTGCCAGCAGTTACTTCAACAGGGGTGGGGTGAACTTT. This sequence encodes CASSYFNRGGVNF.

Concerning this clonotype itself: A read error may account for a junction end that differs from germline. J is TRBJ2-3 and V is TRBV20-1; TRBD1 matches at 12 bases. Germline CDR1 reads DFQATT; CDR2 reads SNEGSKA (reference sequence). The CDR3 length is 14 residues. CDR3: CIATGTGGTDMQYF. The CDR3 DNA sequence: TGCATTGCGACCGGGACAGGGGGCACAGATATGCAGTATTTT.

Note on this clonotype: This CDR3 is missing its conserved last phenylalanine or tryptophan, likely due to a read error. J is TRBJ1-1 and V is TRBV29-1; unclear D gene. This CDR3 spans 12 amino acids. Germline CDR1 SQVTM, CDR2 ANQGSEA. V lost 1 base, J lost 10 bases, and 13 bases lay in between. The CDR3 nucleotides read TGCAGCGTTGAAGGTAGATCCGCTGTAGCTTTCTCT. Protein: CSVEGRSAVAFS.

On this clonotype itself: A much bigger clone sits one base away, suggesting this may be a read error. This chain connects TRBV20-1 to TRBJ1-2; 7 nucleotides match TRBD1. The V and J ends lost 6 bases and 9 bases, in that order; junction bases with no gene match: 13. The CDR3 spans 13 residues. Germline V gene lookup returns CDR1 DFQATT and CDR2 SNEGSKA (reference sequence). CDR3 in amino acids: CSARIPGQTSYTF. CDR3 nucleotide sequence: TGCAGTGCCCGTATACCGGGACAGACGAGCTACACCTTC.

The V call is TRBV29-1, the J call TRBJ2-7; 9 nucleotides match TRBD2. V lost 5 bases, J lost 3 bases, and 11 bases stayed unmatched. The CDR3 spans 15 residues. CDR1 is SQVTM, CDR2 ANQGSEA, per germline. The DNA for the CDR3 is TGCAGCGTTACTAGCGGGCCGACGTTTAACTACGAGCAGTACTTC. Translated: CSVTSGPTFNYEQYF.

Concerning this clonotype: The missing conserved phenylalanine or tryptophan at the end of this CDR3 makes a read error likely. Because the CDR3's place on the DNA is in doubt, the DNA is left out and the CDR3 is given as listed by TCRdb. The rearrangement joins TRBV4-2 to TRBJ2-7; TRBD1 is taken as the D call from the table, unchecked against the DNA. Inclusive of both ends, the CDR3 amounts to 13 amino acids. Germline loops: CDR1 LGHNA, CDR2 YNFKEQ. The chain's CDR3 is CASSQDRWDRAYL.

Notes on this clonotype: This may stem from a read error, because a much larger clone lies one nucleotide away. The genes are TRBV6-1 and TRBJ2-7, with D perhaps given as TRBD1 or TRBD2 (5 bases each). This CDR3 is 14 amino acids long. V shed 10 bases and J shed 7 bases, with 23 bases lying between them. CDR1 MNHNS and CDR2 SASEGT come from the germline V gene. The CDR3 nucleotides are TGTGCCACGGCCGGGGAGAGGGGAACAAAGGAGCAGTACTTC. Translated, it gives CATAGERGTKEQYF.

The chain links TRBV20-1 to TRBJ2-5; the D call may be TRBD1 or TRBD2 (6 bases each). CDR3 length: 15 residues. The ends were cut back, 8 bases at V and 4 bases at J, with 23 bases in the middle. Germline V gives CDR1 DFQATT, CDR2 SNEGSKA (reference sequence). This CDR3 reads CSMVGGRPRPETQYF. CDR3 coding DNA: TGCAGTATGGTCGGGGGCAGGCCAAGACCAGAGACCCAGTACTTC.

As regards this clonotype: Since the CDR3 does not end with the conserved phenylalanine or tryptophan, this likely comes from a read error. The DNA is omitted, as the CDR3 cannot be located on it reliably, and the CDR3 follows TCRdb's listing. The chain has TRBV6-1 and TRBJ2-1; TRBD2, the D gene given by the table, was not confirmed from the DNA. Germline V lookup: CDR1 MNHNS, CDR2 SASEGT. 14 amino acids form the CDR3, both terminal residues included. The chain's CDR3 is CATRRRGASNEHFV.